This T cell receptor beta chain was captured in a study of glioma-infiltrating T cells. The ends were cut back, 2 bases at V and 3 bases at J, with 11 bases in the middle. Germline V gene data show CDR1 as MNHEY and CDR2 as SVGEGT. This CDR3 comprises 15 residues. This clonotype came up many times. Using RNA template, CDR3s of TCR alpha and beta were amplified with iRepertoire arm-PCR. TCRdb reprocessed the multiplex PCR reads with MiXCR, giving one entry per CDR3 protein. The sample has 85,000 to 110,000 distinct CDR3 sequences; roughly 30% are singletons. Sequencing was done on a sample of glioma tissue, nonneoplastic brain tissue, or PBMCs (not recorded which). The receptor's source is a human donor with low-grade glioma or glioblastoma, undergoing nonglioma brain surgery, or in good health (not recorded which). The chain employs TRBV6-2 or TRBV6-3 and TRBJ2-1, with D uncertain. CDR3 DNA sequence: TGTGCCAGCAGTTACAGTGGGAACCTCTACAATGAGCAGTTCTTC. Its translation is CASSYSGNLYNEQFF.